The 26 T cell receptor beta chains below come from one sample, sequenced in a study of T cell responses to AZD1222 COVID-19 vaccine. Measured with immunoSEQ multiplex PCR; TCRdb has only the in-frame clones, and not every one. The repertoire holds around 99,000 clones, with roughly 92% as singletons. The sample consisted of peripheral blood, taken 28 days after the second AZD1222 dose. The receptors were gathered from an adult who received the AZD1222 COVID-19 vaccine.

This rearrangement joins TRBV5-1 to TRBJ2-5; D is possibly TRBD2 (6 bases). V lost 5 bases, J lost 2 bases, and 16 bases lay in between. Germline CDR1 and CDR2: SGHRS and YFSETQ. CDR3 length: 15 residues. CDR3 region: CASRPLGGRQETQYF. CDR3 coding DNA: TGCGCCAGCAGACCCCTTGGGGGGAGGCAAGAGACCCAGTACTTC.

The CDR3 nucleotides read TGCAGCGTGCCCGGACTGGCGCGCGAGACCCAGTACTTC. Translating gives CSVPGLARETQYF. This chain connects TRBV29-1 to TRBJ2-5; a possible D gene is TRBD2 (5 bases). Germline assignment: CDR1 SQVTM and CDR2 ANQGSEA. Trimming left V 6 bases short and J 5 bases short, with 16 bases between. The CDR3 extends over 13 amino acids.

CDR3 sequence reads: CASSQDGVAEAFF. Written as DNA, the CDR3 is TGTGCCAGCAGCCAGGACGGGGTTGCTGAAGCTTTCTTT. This chain connects TRBV4-2 to TRBJ1-1, with D uncertain. Germline CDR1 is LGHNA and CDR2 is YNFKEQ. Between the trimmed V and J ends, which lost 3 bases and 6 bases, there was a span of 11 bases. CDR3 length equals 13 residues.

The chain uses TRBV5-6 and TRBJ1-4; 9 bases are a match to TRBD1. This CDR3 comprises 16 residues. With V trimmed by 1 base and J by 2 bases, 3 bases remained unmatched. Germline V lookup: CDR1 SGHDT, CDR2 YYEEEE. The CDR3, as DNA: TGTGCCAGCAGCTTGACCGGACAGGGGACTAATGAAAAACTGTTTTTT. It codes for CASSLTGQGTNEKLFF.

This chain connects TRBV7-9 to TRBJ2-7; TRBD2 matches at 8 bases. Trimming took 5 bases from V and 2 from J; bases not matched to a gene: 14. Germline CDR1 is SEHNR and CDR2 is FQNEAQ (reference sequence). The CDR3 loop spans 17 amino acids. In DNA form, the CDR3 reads TGTGCCAGCAGCCCCGCCCGCGTTAGCGGGAACACCTACGAGCAGTACTTC. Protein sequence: CASSPARVSGNTYEQYF.

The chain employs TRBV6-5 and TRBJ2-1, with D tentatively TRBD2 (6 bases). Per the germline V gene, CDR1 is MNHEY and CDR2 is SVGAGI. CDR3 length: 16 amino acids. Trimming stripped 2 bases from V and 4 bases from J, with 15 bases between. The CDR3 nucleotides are TGTGCCAGCAGTTACCGTCGGGTTAGCGGATACAATGAGCAGTTCTTC. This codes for CASSYRRVSGYNEQFF.

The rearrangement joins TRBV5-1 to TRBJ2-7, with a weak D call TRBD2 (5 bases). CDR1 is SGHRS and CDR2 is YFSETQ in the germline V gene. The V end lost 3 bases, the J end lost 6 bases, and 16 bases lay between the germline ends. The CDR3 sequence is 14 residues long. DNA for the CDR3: TGCGCCAGCAGCTCCCAACTGGCTCGGGGCGAGCAGTACTTC. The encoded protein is CASSSQLARGEQYF.

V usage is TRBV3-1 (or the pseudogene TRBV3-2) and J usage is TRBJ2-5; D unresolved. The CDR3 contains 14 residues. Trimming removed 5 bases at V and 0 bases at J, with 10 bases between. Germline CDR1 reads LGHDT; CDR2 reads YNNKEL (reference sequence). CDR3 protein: CASSAFRDQETQYF. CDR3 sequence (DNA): TGTGCCAGCAGCGCCTTCCGGGACCAAGAGACCCAGTACTTC.

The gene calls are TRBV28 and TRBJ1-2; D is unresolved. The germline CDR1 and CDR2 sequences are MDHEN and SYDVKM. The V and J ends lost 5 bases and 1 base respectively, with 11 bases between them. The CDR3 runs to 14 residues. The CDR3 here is CASSLLANNYGYTF. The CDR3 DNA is TGTGCCAGCAGTCTCCTTGCTAATAACTATGGCTACACCTTC.

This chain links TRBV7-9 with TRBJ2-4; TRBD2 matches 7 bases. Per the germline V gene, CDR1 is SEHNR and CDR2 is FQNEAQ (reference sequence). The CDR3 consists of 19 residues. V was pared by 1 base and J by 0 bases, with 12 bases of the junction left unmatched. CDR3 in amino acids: CASSLVPIKGGIAKNIQYF. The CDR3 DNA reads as TGTGCCAGCAGCTTAGTACCGATAAAGGGAGGGATAGCCAAAAACATTCAGTACTTC. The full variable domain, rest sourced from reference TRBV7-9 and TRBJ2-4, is DTGVSQNPRHKITKRGQNVTFRCDPISEHNRLYWYRQTLGQGPEFLTYFQNEAQLEKSRLLSDRFSAERPKGSFSTLEIQRTEQGDSAMYLCASSLVPIKGGIAKNIQYFGAGTRLSVL.

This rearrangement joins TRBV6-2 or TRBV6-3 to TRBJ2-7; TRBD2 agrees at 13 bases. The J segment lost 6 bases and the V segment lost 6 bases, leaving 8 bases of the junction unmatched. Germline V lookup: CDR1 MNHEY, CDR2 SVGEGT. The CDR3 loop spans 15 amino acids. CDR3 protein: CASSEGLAGVSEQYF. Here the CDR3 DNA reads TGTGCCAGCAGCGAAGGACTAGCGGGAGTATCCGAGCAGTACTTC.

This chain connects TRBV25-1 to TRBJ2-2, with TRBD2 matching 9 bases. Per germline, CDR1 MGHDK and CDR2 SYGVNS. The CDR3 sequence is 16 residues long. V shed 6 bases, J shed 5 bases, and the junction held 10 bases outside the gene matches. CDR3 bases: TGTGCCAGCAGCCTCTTAGCGGGAGCGGATACCGGGGAGCTGTTTTTT. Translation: CASSLLAGADTGELFF.

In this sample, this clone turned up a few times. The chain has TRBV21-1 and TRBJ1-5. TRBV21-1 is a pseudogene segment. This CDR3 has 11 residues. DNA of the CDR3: TGTGCCAGCAGCACATCGGCCCCCCAGCATTTT. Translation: CASSTSAPQHF.

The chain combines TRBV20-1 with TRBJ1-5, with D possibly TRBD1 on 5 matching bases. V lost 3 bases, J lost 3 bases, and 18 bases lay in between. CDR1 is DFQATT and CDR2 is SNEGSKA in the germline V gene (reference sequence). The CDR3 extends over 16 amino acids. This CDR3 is CSASAPGWGINQPQHF. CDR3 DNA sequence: TGCAGTGCTAGTGCTCCCGGTTGGGGGATCAATCAGCCCCAGCATTTT.

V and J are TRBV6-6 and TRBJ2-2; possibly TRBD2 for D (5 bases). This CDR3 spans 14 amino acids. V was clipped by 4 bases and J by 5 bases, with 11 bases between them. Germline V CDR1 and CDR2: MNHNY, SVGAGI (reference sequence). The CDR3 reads CASSSVGLTGELFF. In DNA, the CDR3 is TGTGCCAGCAGTTCAGTCGGACTGACCGGGGAGCTGTTTTTT.

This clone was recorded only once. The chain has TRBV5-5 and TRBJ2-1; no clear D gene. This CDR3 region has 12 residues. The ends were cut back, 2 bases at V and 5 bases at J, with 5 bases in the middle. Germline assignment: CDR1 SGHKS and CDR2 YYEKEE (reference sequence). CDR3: CASSLTHNEQFF. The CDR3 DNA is TGTGCCAGCAGCTTAACTCACAATGAGCAGTTCTTC.

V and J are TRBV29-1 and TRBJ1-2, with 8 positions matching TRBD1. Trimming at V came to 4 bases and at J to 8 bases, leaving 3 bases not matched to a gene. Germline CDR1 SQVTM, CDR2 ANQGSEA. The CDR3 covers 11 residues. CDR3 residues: CSVVQGDGYTF. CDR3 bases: TGCAGCGTTGTACAGGGGGACGGCTACACCTTC.

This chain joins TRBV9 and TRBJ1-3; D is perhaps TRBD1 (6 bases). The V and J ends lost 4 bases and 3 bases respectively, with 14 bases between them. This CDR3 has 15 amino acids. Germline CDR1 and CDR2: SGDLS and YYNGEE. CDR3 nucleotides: TGTGCCAGCAGCACCTCCAGGGGTTATGGAAACACCATATATTTT. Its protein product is CASSTSRGYGNTIYF. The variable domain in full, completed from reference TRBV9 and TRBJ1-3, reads DSGVTQTPKHLITATGQRVTLRCSPRSGDLSVYWYQQSLDQGLQFLIQYYNGEERAKGNILERFSAQQFPDLHSELNLSSLELGDSALYFCASSTSRGYGNTIYFGEGSWLTVV.

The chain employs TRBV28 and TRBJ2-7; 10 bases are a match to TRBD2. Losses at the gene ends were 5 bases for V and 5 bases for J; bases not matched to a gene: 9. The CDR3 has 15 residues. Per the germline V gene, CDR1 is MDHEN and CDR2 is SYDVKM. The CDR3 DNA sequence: TGTGCCAGCAGTCTACCCCTAGCGGGAGTCCACGAGCAGTACTTC. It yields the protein CASSLPLAGVHEQYF.

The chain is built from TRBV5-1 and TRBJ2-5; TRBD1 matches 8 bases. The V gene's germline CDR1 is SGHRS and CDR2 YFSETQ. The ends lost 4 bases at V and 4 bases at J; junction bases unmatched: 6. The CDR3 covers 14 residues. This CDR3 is CASSPGQGGETQYF. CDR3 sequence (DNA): TGCGCCAGCAGCCCTGGACAGGGCGGAGAGACCCAGTACTTC.

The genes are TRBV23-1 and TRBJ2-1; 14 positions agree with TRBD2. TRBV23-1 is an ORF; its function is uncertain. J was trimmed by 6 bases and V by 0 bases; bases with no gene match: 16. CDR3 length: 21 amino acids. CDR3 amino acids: CASSQSRGRLAGGYLINEQFF. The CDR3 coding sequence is TGCGCCAGCAGTCAATCGAGGGGGAGACTAGCGGGAGGGTACCTCATCAATGAGCAGTTCTTC.

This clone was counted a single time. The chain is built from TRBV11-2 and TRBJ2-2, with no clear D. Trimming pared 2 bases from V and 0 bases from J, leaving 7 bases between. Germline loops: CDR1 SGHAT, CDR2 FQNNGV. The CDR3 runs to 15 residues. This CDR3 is CASSLYSPNTGELFF. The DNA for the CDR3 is TGTGCCAGCAGCTTATATTCCCCGAACACCGGGGAGCTGTTTTTT.

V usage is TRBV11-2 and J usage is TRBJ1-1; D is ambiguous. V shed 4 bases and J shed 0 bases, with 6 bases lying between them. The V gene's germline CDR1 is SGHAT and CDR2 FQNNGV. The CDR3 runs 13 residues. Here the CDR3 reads CASSSQMNTEAFF. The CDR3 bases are TGTGCCAGCAGCTCGCAGATGAACACTGAAGCTTTCTTT.

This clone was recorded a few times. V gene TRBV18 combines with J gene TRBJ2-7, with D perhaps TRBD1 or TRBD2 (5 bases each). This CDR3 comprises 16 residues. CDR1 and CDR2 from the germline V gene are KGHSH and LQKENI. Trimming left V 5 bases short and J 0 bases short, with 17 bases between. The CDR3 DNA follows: TGTGCCAGCTCAAGATCCCGGGACCTGAGCTCCTACGAGCAGTACTTC. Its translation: CASSRSRDLSSYEQYF. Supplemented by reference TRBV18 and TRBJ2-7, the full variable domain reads NAGVMQNPRHLVRRRGQEARLRCSPMKGHSHVYWYRQLPEEGLKFMVYLQKENIIDESGMPKERFSAEFPKEGPSILRIQQVVRGDSAAYFCASSRSRDLSSYEQYFGPGTRLTVT.

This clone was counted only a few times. DNA for the CDR3: TGTGCCAGCAGCGTAAACACGTTACGAGGGGAGCTGTTTTTT. Translated: CASSVNTLRGELFF. The chain has TRBV9 and TRBJ2-2; D gene uncertain. The V end was cut by 1 base, the J end by 8 bases, with 12 bases between. CDR3 length equals 14 residues. The germline CDR1 and CDR2 sequences are SGDLS and YYNGEE.

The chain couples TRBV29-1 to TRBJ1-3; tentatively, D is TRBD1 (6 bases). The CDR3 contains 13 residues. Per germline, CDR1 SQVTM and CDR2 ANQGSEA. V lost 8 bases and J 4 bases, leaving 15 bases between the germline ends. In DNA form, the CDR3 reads TGCAGCAGGGGGGGCGGGAACGGAAACACCATATATTTT. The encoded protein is CSRGGGNGNTIYF.